This T cell receptor (beta chain) appears in the sequencing data of a study of T cells in Graves' hyperthyroidism and ophthalmopathy. Study outcomes and limitations: Expanded thyroid clonotypes (above 0.001) were mostly also found in blood. The model predicted ophthalmopathy a median about 6.6 months before onset.

There were TCR beta CDR3 regions amplified from RNA transcripts. HTBI primers were the set used in a first-round RT-PCR of the TCR CDR3. A single record per CDR3 protein comes from TCRdb applying MiXCR to the multiplex PCR reads. The data show nearly 600,000 distinct CDR3 sequences, with approximately 15% seen just once and roughly 7% held by the top ten. This CDR3 spans 14 amino acids. With V trimmed by 4 bases and J by 15 bases, 11 bases remained unmatched. Germline lookup yields CDR1 SGHDT and CDR2 YYEEEE. Active moderate-to-severe ophthalmopathy, Clinical Activity Score at least 3, NOSPECS at least 4, under 3 months' duration. PBMCs were sourced from more than 9 ml fresh peripheral blood. Concerning this clonotype itself: The antigen remains unidentified.

Sequencing was carried out using blood. The genes are TRBV5-6 and TRBJ2-1, with 12 bases fitting TRBD2. The sequence derives from a woman in her late teens or twenties with Graves' ophthalmopathy. As DNA, the CDR3 is TGTGCCAGCAGCCGGCTAGCGGGGGGGCCCAGTTGGTTCTTC. It specifies CASSRLAGGPSWFF.